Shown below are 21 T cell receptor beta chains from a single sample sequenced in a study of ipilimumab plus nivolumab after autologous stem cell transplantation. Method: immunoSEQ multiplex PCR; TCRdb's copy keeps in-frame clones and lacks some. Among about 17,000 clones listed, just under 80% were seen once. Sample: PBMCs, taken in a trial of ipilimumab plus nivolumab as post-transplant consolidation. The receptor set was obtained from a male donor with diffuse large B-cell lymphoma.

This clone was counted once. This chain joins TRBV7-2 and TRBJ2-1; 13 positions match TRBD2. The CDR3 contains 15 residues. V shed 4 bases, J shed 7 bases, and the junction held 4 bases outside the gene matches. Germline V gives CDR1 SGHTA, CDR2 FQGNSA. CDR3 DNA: TGTGCCAGCAGCTCCTCGGGACTAGCGGGGAATGAGCAGTTCTTC. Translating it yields CASSSSGLAGNEQFF.

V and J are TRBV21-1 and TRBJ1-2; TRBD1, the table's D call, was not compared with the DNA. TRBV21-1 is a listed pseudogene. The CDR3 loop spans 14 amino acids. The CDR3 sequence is CASRQTGGRYGYAF. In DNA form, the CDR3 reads TGTGCCAGCAGGCAGACAGGGGGCAGGTATGGCTACGCCTTC.

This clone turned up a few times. CDR3 sequence reads: CATSRDRGSWPQHF. The CDR3 nucleotides read TGTGCCACCAGCAGAGATCGAGGCAGCTGGCCCCAGCATTTT. V and J are TRBV15 and TRBJ1-5, with no clear D. The germline V gene encodes CDR1 LNHNV and CDR2 YYDKDF (reference sequence). V was pared by 0 bases and J by 9 bases, with 12 bases between. The CDR3 has 14 residues.

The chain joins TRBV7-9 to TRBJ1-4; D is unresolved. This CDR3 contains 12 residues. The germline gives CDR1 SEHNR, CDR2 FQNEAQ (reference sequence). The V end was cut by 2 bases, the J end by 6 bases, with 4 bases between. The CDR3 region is CASSLSYEKLFF. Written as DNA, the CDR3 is TGTGCCAGCAGCTTATCCTATGAAAAACTGTTTTTT.

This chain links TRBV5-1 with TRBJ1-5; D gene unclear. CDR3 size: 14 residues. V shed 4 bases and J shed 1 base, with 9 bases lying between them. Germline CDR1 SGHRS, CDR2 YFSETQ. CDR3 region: CASSPSGSNQPQHF. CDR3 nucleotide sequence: TGCGCCAGCAGCCCAAGTGGGAGCAATCAGCCCCAGCATTTT.

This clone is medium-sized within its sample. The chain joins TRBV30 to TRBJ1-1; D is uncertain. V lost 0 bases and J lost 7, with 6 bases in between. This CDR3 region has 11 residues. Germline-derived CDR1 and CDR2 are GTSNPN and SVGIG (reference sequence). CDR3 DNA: TGTGCCTGGAGTGTACTGGGTGAAGCTTTCTTT. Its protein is CAWSVLGEAFF.

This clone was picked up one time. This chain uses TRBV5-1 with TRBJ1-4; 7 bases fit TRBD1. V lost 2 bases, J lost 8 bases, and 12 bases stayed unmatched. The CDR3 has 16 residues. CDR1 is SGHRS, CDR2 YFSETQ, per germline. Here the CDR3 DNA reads TGCGCCAGCAGCTTCACCGGCGGGACAGTGGAAGAAAAACTGTTTTTT. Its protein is CASSFTGGTVEEKLFF. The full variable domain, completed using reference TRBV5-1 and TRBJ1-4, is KAGVTQTPRYLIKTRGQQVTLSCSPISGHRSVSWYQQTPGQGLQFLFEYFSETQRNKGNFPGRFSGRQFSNSRSEMNVSTLELGDSALYLCASSFTGGTVEEKLFFGSGTQLSVL.

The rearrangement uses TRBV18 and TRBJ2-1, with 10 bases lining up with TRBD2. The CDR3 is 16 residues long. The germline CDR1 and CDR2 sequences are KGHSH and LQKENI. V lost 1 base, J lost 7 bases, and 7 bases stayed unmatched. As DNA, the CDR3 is TGTGCCAGCTCACCACAAAGGTCTAGCGGGGGAAATGAGCAGTTCTTC. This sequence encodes CASSPQRSSGGNEQFF.

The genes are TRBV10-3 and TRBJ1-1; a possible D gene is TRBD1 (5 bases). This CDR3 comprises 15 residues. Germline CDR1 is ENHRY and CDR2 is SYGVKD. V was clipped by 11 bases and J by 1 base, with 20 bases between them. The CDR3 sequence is CAVQAQGGRNTEAFF. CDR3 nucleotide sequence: TGTGCCGTGCAGGCGCAGGGAGGAAGGAACACTGAAGCTTTCTTT.

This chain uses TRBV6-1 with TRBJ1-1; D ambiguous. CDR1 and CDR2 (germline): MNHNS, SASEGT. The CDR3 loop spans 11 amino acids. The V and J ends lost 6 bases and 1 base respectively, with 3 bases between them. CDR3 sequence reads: CASSRNTEAFF. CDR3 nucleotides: TGTGCCAGCAGCAGGAACACTGAAGCTTTCTTT.

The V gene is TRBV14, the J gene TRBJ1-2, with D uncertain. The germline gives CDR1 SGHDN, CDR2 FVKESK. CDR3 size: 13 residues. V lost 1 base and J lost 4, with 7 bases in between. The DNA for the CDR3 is TGTGCCAGCAGCCAAGGGGGAGGCTATGGCTACACCTTC. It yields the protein CASSQGGGYGYTF.

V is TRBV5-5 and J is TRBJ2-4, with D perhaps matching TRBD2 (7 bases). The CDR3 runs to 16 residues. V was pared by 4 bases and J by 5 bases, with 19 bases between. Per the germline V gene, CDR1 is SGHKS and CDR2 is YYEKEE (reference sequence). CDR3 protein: CASSVGSQGRENIQYF. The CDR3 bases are TGTGCCAGCAGCGTAGGGTCTCAGGGGAGGGAAAACATTCAGTACTTC.

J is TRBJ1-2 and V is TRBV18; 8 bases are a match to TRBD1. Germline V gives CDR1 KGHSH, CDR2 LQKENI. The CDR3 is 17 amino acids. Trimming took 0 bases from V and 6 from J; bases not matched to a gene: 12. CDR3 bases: TGTGCCAGCTCACCACCGAGCATAGCAGGGGGCAACCATGGCTACACCTTC. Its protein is CASSPPSIAGGNHGYTF. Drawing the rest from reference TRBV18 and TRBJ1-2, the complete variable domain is NAGVMQNPRHLVRRRGQEARLRCSPMKGHSHVYWYRQLPEEGLKFMVYLQKENIIDESGMPKERFSAEFPKEGPSILRIQQVVRGDSAAYFCASSPPSIAGGNHGYTFGSGTRLTVV.

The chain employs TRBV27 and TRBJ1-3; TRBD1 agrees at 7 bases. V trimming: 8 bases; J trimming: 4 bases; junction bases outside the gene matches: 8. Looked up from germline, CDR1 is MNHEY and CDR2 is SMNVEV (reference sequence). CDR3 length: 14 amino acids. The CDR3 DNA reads TGTGCCAGCCGTAATTCGGGACAGGGAAACACCATATATTTT. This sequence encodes CASRNSGQGNTIYF.

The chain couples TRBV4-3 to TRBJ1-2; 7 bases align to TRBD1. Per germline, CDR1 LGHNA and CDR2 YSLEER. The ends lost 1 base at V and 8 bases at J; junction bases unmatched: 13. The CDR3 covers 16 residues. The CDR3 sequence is CASSQASTGYLGGYTF. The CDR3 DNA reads TGCGCCAGCAGCCAAGCCTCGACAGGGTATCTGGGAGGCTACACCTTC.

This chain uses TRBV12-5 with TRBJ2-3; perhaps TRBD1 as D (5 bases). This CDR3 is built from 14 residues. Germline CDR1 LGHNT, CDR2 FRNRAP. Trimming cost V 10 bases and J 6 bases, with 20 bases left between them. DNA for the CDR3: TGTGCTACTGAAAGGTGGGGCGCCAGCGATACGCAGTATTTT. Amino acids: CATERWGASDTQYF.

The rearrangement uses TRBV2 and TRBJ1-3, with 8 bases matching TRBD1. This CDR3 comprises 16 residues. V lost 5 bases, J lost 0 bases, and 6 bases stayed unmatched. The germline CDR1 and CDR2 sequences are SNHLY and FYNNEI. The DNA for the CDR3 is TGTGCCAGCAGTCACGGACAGGGACCCTCTGGAAACACCATATATTTT. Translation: CASSHGQGPSGNTIYF.

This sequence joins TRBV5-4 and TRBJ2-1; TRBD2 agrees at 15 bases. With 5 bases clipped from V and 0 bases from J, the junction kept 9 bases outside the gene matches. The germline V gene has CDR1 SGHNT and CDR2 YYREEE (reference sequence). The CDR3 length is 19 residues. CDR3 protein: CASSGGLAGGLSSYNEQFF. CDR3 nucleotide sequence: TGTGCCAGCAGTGGAGGACTAGCGGGGGGGCTTAGCTCCTACAATGAGCAGTTCTTC.

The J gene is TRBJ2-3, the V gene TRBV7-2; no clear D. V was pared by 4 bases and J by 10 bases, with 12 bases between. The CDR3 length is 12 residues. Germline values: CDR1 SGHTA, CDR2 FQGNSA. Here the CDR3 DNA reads TGTGCCAGCAGCTACCCTCCCCGCCCGCAGTATTTT. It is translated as CASSYPPRPQYF.

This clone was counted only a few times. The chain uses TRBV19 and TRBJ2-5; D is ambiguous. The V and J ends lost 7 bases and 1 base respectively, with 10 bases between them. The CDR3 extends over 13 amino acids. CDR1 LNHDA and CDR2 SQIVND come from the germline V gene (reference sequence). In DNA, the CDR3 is TGTGCCAGTACCTCCTCTTCCCAAGAGACCCAGTACTTC. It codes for CASTSSSQETQYF.

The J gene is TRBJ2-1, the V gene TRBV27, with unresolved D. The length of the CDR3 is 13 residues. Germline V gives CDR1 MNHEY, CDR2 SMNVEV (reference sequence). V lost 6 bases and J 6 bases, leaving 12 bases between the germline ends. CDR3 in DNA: TGTGCCAGCAGCACAACAGCGTCCAATGAGCAGTTCTTC. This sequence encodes CASSTTASNEQFF.